This entry is about one T cell receptor beta chain. These data are taken from a study of response to subunit inactivated influenza vaccine. Per the germline V gene, CDR1 is SGDLS and CDR2 is YYNGEE. The length of the CDR3 is 15 residues. Unmatched junction bases numbered 7, after V lost 0 bases and J lost 5 bases. One entry per CDR3 protein results from TCRdb running MiXCR on the RT-PCR reads. The table has around 600,000 distinct CDR3 sequences, around 10% seen once. These data are also associated with another study on T cells expressing NK-cell markers. That report notes: A 5'RACE template switching approach incorporating UMIs was used to make TCR beta cDNA.

The V call is TRBV9, the J call TRBJ2-7; 8 nucleotides agree with TRBD2. The sequence was obtained from a middle-aged man who received an inactivated influenza vaccine. This sample comprised PBMCs from blood, obtained on the day of vaccination. CDR3 protein: CASSVGAGVSDEQYF. CDR3 coding DNA: TGTGCCAGCAGCGTAGGAGCGGGAGTCTCGGACGAGCAGTACTTC.